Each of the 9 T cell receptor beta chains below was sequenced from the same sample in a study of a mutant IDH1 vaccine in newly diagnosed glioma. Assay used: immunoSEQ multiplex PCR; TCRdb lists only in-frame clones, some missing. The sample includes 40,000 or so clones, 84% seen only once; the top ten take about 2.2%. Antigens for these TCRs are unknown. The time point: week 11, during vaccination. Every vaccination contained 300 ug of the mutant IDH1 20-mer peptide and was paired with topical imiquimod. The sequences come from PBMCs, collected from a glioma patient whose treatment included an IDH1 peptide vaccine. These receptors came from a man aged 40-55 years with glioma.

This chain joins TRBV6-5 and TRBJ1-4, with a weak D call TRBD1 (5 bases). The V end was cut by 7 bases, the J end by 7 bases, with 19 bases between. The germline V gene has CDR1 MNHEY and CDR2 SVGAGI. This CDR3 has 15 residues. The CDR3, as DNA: TGTGCCAGCACAGGGTCGGCGGACACTCGTGAAAAACTGTTTTTT. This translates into CASTGSADTREKLFF.

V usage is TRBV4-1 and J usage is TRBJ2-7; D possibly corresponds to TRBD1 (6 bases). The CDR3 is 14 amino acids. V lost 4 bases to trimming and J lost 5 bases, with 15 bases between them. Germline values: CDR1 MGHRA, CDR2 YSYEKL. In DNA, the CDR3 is TGCGCCAGCAGCCTCTCAGGGGATAGCGACGAGCAGTACTTC. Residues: CASSLSGDSDEQYF.

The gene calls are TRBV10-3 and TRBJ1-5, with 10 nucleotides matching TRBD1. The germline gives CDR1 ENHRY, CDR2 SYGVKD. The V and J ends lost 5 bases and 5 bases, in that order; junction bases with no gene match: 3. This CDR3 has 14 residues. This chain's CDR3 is CAISSGTGDQPQHF. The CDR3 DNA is TGTGCCATCAGTTCCGGGACAGGGGATCAGCCCCAGCATTTT.

CDR3 sequence: CASSQGPIPGSYEQYF. DNA for the CDR3: TGCGCCAGCAGCCAAGGGCCGATACCCGGCTCCTACGAGCAGTACTTC. The rearrangement links TRBV4-1 to TRBJ2-7; D unresolved. The V gene's germline CDR1 is MGHRA and CDR2 YSYEKL. V was pared by 1 base and J by 0 bases, with 13 bases between. This CDR3 contains 16 residues.

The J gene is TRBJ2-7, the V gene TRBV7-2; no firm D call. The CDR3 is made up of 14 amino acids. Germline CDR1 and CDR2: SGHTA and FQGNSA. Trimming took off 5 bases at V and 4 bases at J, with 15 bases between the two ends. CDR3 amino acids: CASSPPHGDYEQYF. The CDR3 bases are TGTGCCAGCAGCCCTCCCCATGGTGATTACGAGCAGTACTTC.

The CDR3 DNA reads as TGCGCCAGCAGCCAAGACAGGGGGGTCTCTGGGGCCAACGTCCTGACTTTC. Translating it yields CASSQDRGVSGANVLTF. V usage is TRBV4-1 and J usage is TRBJ2-6, with D perhaps TRBD1 (7 bases). With 0 bases removed from V and 0 bases from J, the gap between germline ends came to 9 bases. CDR1 and CDR2 (germline): MGHRA, YSYEKL. The CDR3 contains 17 residues.

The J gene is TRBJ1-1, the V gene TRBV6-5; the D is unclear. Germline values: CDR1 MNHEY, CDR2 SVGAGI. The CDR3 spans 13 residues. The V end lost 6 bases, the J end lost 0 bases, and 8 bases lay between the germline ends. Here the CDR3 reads CASRSQMNTEAFF. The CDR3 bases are TGTGCCAGCAGGTCTCAGATGAACACTGAAGCTTTCTTT.

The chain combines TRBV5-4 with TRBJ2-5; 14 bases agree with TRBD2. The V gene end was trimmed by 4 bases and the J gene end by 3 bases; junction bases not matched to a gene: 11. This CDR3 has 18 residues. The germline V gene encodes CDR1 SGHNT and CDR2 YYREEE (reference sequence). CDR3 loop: CASSRGTSGRWREETQYF. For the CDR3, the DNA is TGTGCCAGCAGCCGAGGGACTAGCGGGAGATGGCGGGAAGAGACCCAGTACTTC.

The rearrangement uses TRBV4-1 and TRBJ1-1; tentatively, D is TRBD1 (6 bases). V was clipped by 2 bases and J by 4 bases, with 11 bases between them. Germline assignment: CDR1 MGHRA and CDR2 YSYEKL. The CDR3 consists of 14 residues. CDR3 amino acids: CASSQWRQATEAFF. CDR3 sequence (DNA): TGCGCCAGCAGCCAATGGCGACAGGCCACTGAAGCTTTCTTT.